This T cell receptor beta chain was captured in a study of beta chain features in type 1 diabetes. This clone was recorded a few times. Its specificity is unknown. Expressed TCRB transcripts got sequenced, as all isolated RNA was reverse transcribed. The protocol was immunoSEQ multiplex PCR, while the TCRdb copy is restricted to in-frame clones and leaves out a portion. This table has hundreds of thousands of clones, 10% to 15% appearing once. Purity exceeding 98% was reached by all sorted populations. Study-wide results and caveats: VDJ junctions from type 1 diabetes patients carried fewer insertions and larger deletions. A possible short-template PCR bias applies equally to patients and controls. Type 1 diabetes patients had moderately but significantly shorter TCRB CDR3s in all four CD4+ subsets.

This clonotype was obtained from a man younger than 35 with type 1 diabetes. The sequenced sample consisted of naive CD4+ T cells from blood.

Here the CDR3 DNA reads TGTGCCAGCAGCGCCTCATATAGCTCTGGAAACACCATATATTTT. It specifies CASSASYSSGNTIYF. V is TRBV7-3 and J is TRBJ1-3; D unresolved. The CDR3 is made up of 15 amino acids. The ends were cut back, 5 bases at V and 0 bases at J, with 11 bases in the middle. CDR1 and CDR2 from the germline V gene are SGHTA and FQGTGA.